This passage covers 11 T cell receptor beta chains from one sample sequenced in a study of chemoradiotherapy in HPV16-positive cancers. The assay was immunoSEQ multiplex PCR, and TCRdb's table has in-frame clones only and misses some. The sample lists approximately 52,000 clones, around nine tenths seen once, with around 3.5% in the top ten. The sample here was blood, taken from a patient who underwent chemoradiotherapy. These TCRs come from a human donor with HPV-associated anogenital cancer.

The chain is built from TRBV5-4 and TRBJ1-2; D uncertain. V lost 0 bases to trimming and J lost 4 bases, with 7 bases between them. Looked up from germline, CDR1 is SGHNT and CDR2 is YYREEE (reference sequence). The CDR3 length is 13 residues. The CDR3 nucleotides read TGTGCCAGCAGCTTGGCAGGTAGCTATGGCTACACCTTC. This sequence encodes CASSLAGSYGYTF.

The gene calls are TRBV19 and TRBJ1-3, with unresolved D. Looked up from germline, CDR1 is LNHDA and CDR2 is SQIVND (reference sequence). The CDR3 contains 16 residues. V dropped 8 bases and J dropped 0 bases, with 17 bases sitting between them. CDR3 residues: CASRTLDGSSGNTIYF. CDR3 DNA: TGTGCCAGTCGTACCCTCGACGGGAGCTCTGGAAACACCATATATTTT.

The chain combines TRBV5-1 with TRBJ2-3; the D call may be TRBD1 or TRBD2 (5 bases each). Germline V gives CDR1 SGHRS, CDR2 YFSETQ. CDR3 length: 17 residues. V dropped 0 bases and J dropped 0 bases, with 14 bases sitting between them. The CDR3 protein is CASSLVGVIISTDTQYF. In DNA, the CDR3 is TGCGCCAGCAGCTTGGTGGGGGTAATAATAAGCACAGATACGCAGTATTTT.

This sequence joins TRBV7-2 and TRBJ2-5, with no clear D. The V end was cut by 7 bases, the J end by 1 base, with 4 bases between. This CDR3 is 11 amino acids long. Germline V gene sequence: CDR1 SGHTA, CDR2 FQGNSA. The CDR3 nucleotides read TGTGCCAGCACCTTCCAAGAGACCCAGTACTTC. Translated, it gives CASTFQETQYF.

J is TRBJ2-2 and V is TRBV4-1; weak D call: TRBD1 (5 bases). Germline assignment: CDR1 MGHRA and CDR2 YSYEKL. CDR3 size: 15 residues. Trimming took off 3 bases at V and 6 bases at J, with 14 bases between the two ends. The CDR3 reads CASSHREGVPGELFF. CDR3 in DNA: TGCGCCAGCAGCCACCGAGAAGGGGTGCCCGGGGAGCTGTTTTTT.

The CDR3 DNA follows: TGCGCCAGCAGCCAAGATCCCCCCCCGGGCTCGGGGACCCAGTACTTC. Its translation is CASSQDPPPGSGTQYF. The V and J genes are TRBV4-3 and TRBJ2-5; unclear D gene. CDR1 LGHNA and CDR2 YSLEER come from the germline V gene. Trimming pared 0 bases from V and 7 bases from J, leaving 18 bases between. This CDR3 has 16 amino acids.

This clone has just one count. The chain combines TRBV9 with TRBJ2-2; 10 bases line up with TRBD1. V trimming: 2 bases; J trimming: 6 bases; junction bases outside the gene matches: 7. Germline lookup yields CDR1 SGDLS and CDR2 YYNGEE. The CDR3 consists of 16 residues. CDR3 bases: TGTGCCAGCAGCGTGGGGGACAGGGGTGCAGCCGGGGAGCTGTTTTTT. Translated, it gives CASSVGDRGAAGELFF.

The chain couples TRBV27 to TRBJ1-2; 10 bases fit TRBD1. Trimming cost V 5 bases and J 5 bases; bases outside gene matches: 14. Germline loops: CDR1 MNHEY, CDR2 SMNVEV (reference sequence). There are 17 residues in the CDR3. The CDR3: CASSPRPGTGEIYGYTF. CDR3 nucleotide sequence: TGTGCCAGCAGTCCCAGGCCGGGGACAGGGGAAATATATGGCTACACCTTC.

The rearrangement uses TRBV4-2 and TRBJ2-7, with D tentatively TRBD1 (5 bases). The germline V gene has CDR1 LGHNA and CDR2 YNFKEQ. The CDR3 has 15 residues. V was cut by 1 base and J by 2 bases, with 12 bases left in between. As DNA, the CDR3 is TGTGCCAGCAGCCAAGGTTTGGGGCGCCCCTACGAGCAGTACTTC. It specifies CASSQGLGRPYEQYF.

By proportion, this clone is medium-sized (0.01 to 0.1%). The CDR3, as DNA: TGTGCCAGCAGCTTAGGCCTACTAACGGACAGGGGGCTCATAAGGAACACTGAAGCTTTCTTT. The encoded protein is CASSLGLLTDRGLIRNTEAFF. The chain links TRBV13 to TRBJ1-1, with 11 bases fitting TRBD1. This CDR3 comprises 21 residues. CDR1 and CDR2 (germline): PRHDT, FYEKMQ (reference sequence). V shed 0 bases, J shed 1 base, and the junction held 16 bases outside the gene matches.

The chain links TRBV19 to TRBJ1-5, with TRBD1 matching over 9 bases. The J segment lost 2 bases and the V segment lost 5 bases, leaving 10 bases of the junction unmatched. The germline gives CDR1 LNHDA, CDR2 SQIVND (reference sequence). The CDR3 contains 17 residues. The CDR3 here is CASSQMDRGVGNQPQHF. The CDR3, as DNA: TGTGCCAGTAGTCAAATGGACAGGGGAGTTGGCAATCAGCCCCAGCATTTT.